The 26 T cell receptor beta chains presented below share a single source sample, sequenced in a study of beta chain features in type 1 diabetes. Sequencing targeted expressed TCRB transcripts, as all isolated RNA had been reverse transcribed. Produced via immunoSEQ multiplex PCR; TCRdb's table is partial and in-frame only. The sample has hundreds of thousands of clones, around 10% seen once. The sequencing input was naive CD4+ T cells from blood. All receptors derive from a woman aged 18-29 years in good health.

The V call is TRBV19, the J call TRBJ2-3; 12 bases fit TRBD2. V gave up 6 bases and J gave up 3 bases; unmatched junction bases: 7. Germline V CDR1 and CDR2: LNHDA, SQIVND (reference sequence). The CDR3 loop spans 16 amino acids. The CDR3 loop is CASSRLAGAPTDTQYF. CDR3 nucleotide sequence: TGTGCCAGTAGCAGACTAGCGGGGGCACCAACAGATACGCAGTATTTT.

This clone has a handful of counts. V usage is TRBV2 and J usage is TRBJ1-2, with 7 bases fitting TRBD1. V lost 8 bases and J lost 5; bases outside the gene matches: 14. Germline V lookup: CDR1 SNHLY, CDR2 FYNNEI. There are 15 residues in the CDR3. In DNA, the CDR3 is TGTGCCAGCCGGGATGGGGGGACAGTTCTATATGGCTACACCTTC. Its translation is CASRDGGTVLYGYTF. Full variable domain (missing parts from reference TRBV2 and TRBJ1-2): EPEVTQTPSHQVTQMGQEVILRCVPISNHLYFYWYRQILGQKVEFLVSFYNNEISEKSEIFDDQFSVERPDGSNFTLKIRSTKLEDSAMYFCASRDGGTVLYGYTFGSGTRLTVV.

A few counts support this clone. The chain couples TRBV28 to TRBJ2-3; 10 nucleotides agree with TRBD1. The CDR3 totals 15 residues. Per germline, CDR1 MDHEN and CDR2 SYDVKM. V was clipped by 4 bases and J by 3 bases; unmatched bases: 4. In DNA form, the CDR3 reads TGTGCCAGCAGTTCCAGGACAGGGGGAACAGATACGCAGTATTTT. This gives the protein CASSSRTGGTDTQYF.

The gene calls are TRBV5-1 and TRBJ2-5, with a possible D match to TRBD1 (5 bases). The V gene's germline CDR1 is SGHRS and CDR2 YFSETQ. The germline V and J ends were trimmed by 0 bases and 5 bases, with 17 bases remaining between them. The CDR3 is 16 amino acids. CDR3 nucleotides: TGCGCCAGCAGCTTGGCCGGTTCAGGGTTGGGGGAGACCCAGTACTTC. Amino acids: CASSLAGSGLGETQYF.

This clone was counted a few times. The V call is TRBV30, the J call TRBJ2-7; D unresolved. The CDR3 sequence is 12 residues long. V was clipped by 4 bases and J by 7 bases, with 14 bases between them. CDR1 GTSNPN and CDR2 SVGIG come from the germline V gene (reference sequence). This chain's CDR3 is CAWTRLPAEQYF. In nucleotides, the CDR3 is TGTGCCTGGACCAGGCTGCCCGCTGAGCAGTACTTC. Full variable domain (rest looked up from reference TRBV30 and TRBJ2-7): SQTIHQWPATLVQPVGSPLSLECTVEGTSNPNLYWYRQAAGRGLQLLFYSVGIGQISSEVPQNLSASRPQDRQFILSSKKLLLSDSGFYLCAWTRLPAEQYFGPGTRLTVT.

This clone was seen only once. The chain joins TRBV7-8 to TRBJ2-4; weak D call: TRBD1 (6 bases). The CDR3 is 19 amino acids. Per the germline V gene, CDR1 is SGHVS and CDR2 is FQNEAQ. The V and J ends lost 0 bases and 1 base respectively, with 19 bases between them. The CDR3 sequence: CASSLANRERLRAKNIQYF. CDR3 sequence (DNA): TGTGCCAGCAGCTTAGCCAACAGGGAACGACTTAGGGCCAAAAACATTCAGTACTTC.

This clone has a handful of counts. The CDR3 DNA sequence: TGTGCCAGCAGTAACGCGCAGGGGGAGACCCAGTACTTC. Translating it yields CASSNAQGETQYF. V usage is TRBV2 and J usage is TRBJ2-5, with D perhaps TRBD1 (6 bases). V was clipped by 5 bases and J by 5 bases, with 12 bases between them. Per germline, CDR1 SNHLY and CDR2 FYNNEI. There are 13 residues in the CDR3.

A word on this clone: A read error may account for a junction end that differs from germline. This chain links TRBV10-2 with TRBJ2-7; TRBD1 agrees at 10 bases. Germline loops: CDR1 WSHSY, CDR2 SAAADI. The CDR3 contains 14 residues. This chain's CDR3 is CASNEIGQGGEQYF. The CDR3 DNA is TGCGCCAGCAATGAGATCGGACAGGGGGGTGAGCAGTACTTC.

The V and J genes are TRBV27 and TRBJ2-7; 8 bases line up with TRBD1. J gave up 2 bases and V 10 bases, and 10 bases lay outside the gene matches. CDR1 MNHEY and CDR2 SMNVEV come from the germline V gene (reference sequence). The CDR3 loop spans 14 amino acids. CDR3 sequence: CATRRDRMTYEQYF. In DNA, the CDR3 is TGTGCCACTCGGAGGGACAGGATGACCTACGAGCAGTACTTC.

This rearrangement joins TRBV7-3 to TRBJ1-5; TRBD1 matches 7 bases. Germline lookup yields CDR1 SGHTA and CDR2 FQGTGA. The CDR3 is 16 residues long. After removal of 4 bases from V and 4 bases from J, the junction contained 10 bases not matched to a gene. Here the CDR3 reads CASSSSGTAINQPQHF. CDR3 bases: TGTGCCAGCAGCTCCTCCGGGACAGCGATTAATCAGCCCCAGCATTTT.

The rearrangement links TRBV6-5 to TRBJ1-5; D is uncertain. This CDR3 contains 15 residues. V was pared by 8 bases and J by 0 bases, with 14 bases between. Germline lookup yields CDR1 MNHEY and CDR2 SVGAGI. This chain's CDR3 is CASGSRTASNQPQHF. The CDR3 region has the DNA TGTGCCAGCGGTAGTCGAACAGCTAGCAATCAGCCCCAGCATTTT.

This clone came up a few times. The chain links TRBV30 to TRBJ2-1; TRBD2 matches 7 bases. Per the germline V gene, CDR1 is GTSNPN and CDR2 is SVGIG (reference sequence). V shed 0 bases and J 12 bases; nucleotides not matched to a gene: 11. This CDR3 comprises 14 residues. CDR3 residues: CAWSVLARGDGQFF. The CDR3 nucleotides read TGTGCCTGGAGTGTACTCGCTCGGGGGGATGGGCAGTTCTTC.

The chain joins TRBV5-4 to TRBJ2-1, with a weak D call TRBD2 (6 bases). The CDR3 has 16 residues. The ends were cut back, 3 bases at V and 5 bases at J, with 18 bases in the middle. Germline V gene sequence: CDR1 SGHNT, CDR2 YYREEE (reference sequence). CDR3 nucleotides: TGTGCCAGCAGCTGGGCATCGGGAGTATCCCACAATGAGCAGTTCTTC. It translates to CASSWASGVSHNEQFF. The entire variable domain, with the rest obtained from reference TRBV5-4 and TRBJ2-1, is as follows: ETGVTQSPTHLIKTRGQQVTLRCSSQSGHNTVSWYQQALGQGPQFIFQYYREEENGRGNFPPRFSGLQFPNYSSELNVNALELDDSALYLCASSWASGVSHNEQFFGPGTRLTVL.

With regard to this clone: This same CDR3 is encoded by further DNA sequences in the sample. The chain is built from TRBV18 and TRBJ2-5; 10 positions agree with TRBD1. V gave up 3 bases and J gave up 2 bases; unmatched junction bases: 0. Germline V lookup: CDR1 KGHSH, CDR2 LQKENI. The CDR3 is 14 amino acids. CDR3 protein: CASSPGQGQETQYF. CDR3 nucleotides: TGTGCCAGCTCACCGGGACAGGGGCAAGAGACCCAGTACTTC.

The gene calls are TRBV19 and TRBJ2-5, with D perhaps matching TRBD2 (6 bases). The CDR3 length is 15 residues. Germline CDR1 LNHDA, CDR2 SQIVND (reference sequence). Trimming removed 2 bases from V and 1 base from J, with 11 bases in between. The CDR3 region has the DNA TGTGCCAGTAGTATATCCGGGGGAGCCCAAGAGACCCAGTACTTC. It yields the protein CASSISGGAQETQYF.

The table lists this clone with a few counts. The chain employs TRBV27 and TRBJ1-2, with D possibly TRBD1 on 5 matching bases. The CDR3 loop spans 16 amino acids. V gave up 8 bases and J gave up 2 bases, with 21 bases separating them. The germline V gene encodes CDR1 MNHEY and CDR2 SMNVEV (reference sequence). This CDR3 reads CASALRTGLTNYGYTF. CDR3 bases: TGTGCCAGCGCCCTCCGGACGGGACTAACCAACTATGGCTACACCTTC.

This clone turned up a few times. The genes are TRBV7-9 and TRBJ1-2, with 9 bases that match TRBD1. This CDR3 contains 14 residues. V lost 4 bases and J lost 4; bases outside the gene matches: 4. The germline V gene encodes CDR1 SEHNR and CDR2 FQNEAQ (reference sequence). DNA for the CDR3: TGTGCCAGCAGCTCGGGACAGGGTTCCTATGGCTACACCTTC. Its protein product is CASSSGQGSYGYTF.

This clone occurred a few times. This chain joins TRBV7-9 and TRBJ1-2; D is uncertain. Germline lookup yields CDR1 SEHNR and CDR2 FQNEAQ (reference sequence). The V and J ends lost 3 bases and 2 bases respectively, with 10 bases between them. This CDR3 is built from 14 residues. The CDR3 region is CASSFETPNYGYTF. Written as DNA, the CDR3 is TGTGCCAGCAGCTTTGAGACACCGAACTATGGCTACACCTTC.

The J gene is TRBJ2-7, the V gene TRBV5-4; TRBD1 is a possible D gene (5 bases). The CDR3 totals 14 residues. Germline-derived CDR1 and CDR2 are SGHNT and YYREEE (reference sequence). Trimming left V 4 bases short and J 4 bases short, with 15 bases between. For the CDR3, the DNA is TGTGCCAGCAGCATTGGGCAGGGTCGGTACGAGCAGTACTTC. This codes for CASSIGQGRYEQYF.

The chain recombines TRBV6-1 with TRBJ2-7; D is undetermined. Germline V gene lookup returns CDR1 MNHNS and CDR2 SASEGT. CDR3 length: 14 amino acids. Trimming removed 4 bases from V and 6 bases from J, with 16 bases in between. This chain's CDR3 is CASSAHNSRFEQYF. Written as DNA, the CDR3 is TGTGCCAGCAGTGCCCATAACAGCCGCTTCGAGCAGTACTTC.

The table lists this clone with a count of one. The CDR3 is CASTLRGRALPPLPRKQFF. The CDR3 region has the DNA TGTGCCAGCACCCTTAGAGGGAGAGCCCTCCCTCCGCTTCCCAGAAAGCAGTTCTTC. This sequence joins TRBV21-1 and TRBJ2-1; TRBD2, the table's D call, lacks a check against the DNA. TRBV21-1 is noted as a pseudogene. The CDR3 sequence is 19 residues long.

The V and J genes are TRBV5-1 and TRBJ2-5; unclear D gene. The CDR3 is made up of 15 amino acids. Trimming stripped 2 bases from V and 0 bases from J, with 11 bases between. Germline CDR1 reads SGHRS; CDR2 reads YFSETQ. CDR3 loop: CASSLTSGYQETQYF. The CDR3 DNA sequence: TGCGCCAGCAGCTTAACTTCCGGGTACCAAGAGACCCAGTACTTC.

The chain employs TRBV28 and TRBJ1-2, with D maybe TRBD1 (6 bases). Germline CDR1 and CDR2: MDHEN and SYDVKM. V gave up 4 bases and J gave up 7 bases, with 16 bases separating them. The CDR3 is 14 amino acids. In nucleotides, the CDR3 is TGTGCCAGCAGTTCCCTACAGGGATTTACTGGCTACACCTTC. It encodes CASSSLQGFTGYTF.

This chain connects TRBV2 to TRBJ1-1, with D hard to call. The V and J ends lost 4 bases and 0 bases respectively, with 15 bases between them. Looked up from germline, CDR1 is SNHLY and CDR2 is FYNNEI. The CDR3 length is 16 residues. The CDR3 loop reads CASSGLGIHVNTEAFF. The CDR3 nucleotides read TGTGCCAGCAGTGGTCTCGGGATACACGTGAACACTGAAGCTTTCTTT.

The CDR3 bases are TGTGCCAGCAGCTTACGCGCGGGGATCGCAGATACGCAGTATTTT. Its protein is CASSLRAGIADTQYF. V and J are TRBV5-4 and TRBJ2-3, with D possibly matching TRBD2 (6 bases). This CDR3 contains 15 residues. Germline V gives CDR1 SGHNT, CDR2 YYREEE (reference sequence). Trimming pared 2 bases from V and 4 bases from J, leaving 14 bases between.

The chain joins TRBV7-9 to TRBJ2-1; D possibly corresponds to TRBD2 (6 bases). Germline CDR1 reads SEHNR; CDR2 reads FQNEAQ (reference sequence). V shed 10 bases and J shed 5 bases, with 21 bases lying between them. This CDR3 is 15 amino acids long. DNA of the CDR3: TGTGCCATAACCCCTAGCCCCCGGGGGAACAATGAGCAGTTCTTC. Translation: CAITPSPRGNNEQFF.